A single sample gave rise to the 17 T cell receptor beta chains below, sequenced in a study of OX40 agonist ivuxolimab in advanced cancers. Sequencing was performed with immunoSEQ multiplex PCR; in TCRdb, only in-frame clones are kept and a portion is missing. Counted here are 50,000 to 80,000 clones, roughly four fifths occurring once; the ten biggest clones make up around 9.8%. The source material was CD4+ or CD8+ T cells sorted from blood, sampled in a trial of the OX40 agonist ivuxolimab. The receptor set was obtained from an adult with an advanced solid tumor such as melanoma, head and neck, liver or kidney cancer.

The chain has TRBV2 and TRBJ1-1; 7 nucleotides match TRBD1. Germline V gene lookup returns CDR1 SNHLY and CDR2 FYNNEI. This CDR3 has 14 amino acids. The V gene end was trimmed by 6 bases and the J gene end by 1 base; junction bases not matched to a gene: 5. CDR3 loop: CASRRQGGNTEAFF. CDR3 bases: TGTGCCAGCAGGCGACAGGGAGGGAACACTGAAGCTTTCTTT.

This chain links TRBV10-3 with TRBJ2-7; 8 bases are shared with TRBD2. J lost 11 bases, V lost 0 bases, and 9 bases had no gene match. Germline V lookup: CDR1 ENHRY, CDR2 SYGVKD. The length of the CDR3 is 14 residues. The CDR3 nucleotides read TGTGCCATCAGTGAGTCGTCGGACGGGGGGGTTGAGTACTTC. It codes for CAISESSDGGVEYF.

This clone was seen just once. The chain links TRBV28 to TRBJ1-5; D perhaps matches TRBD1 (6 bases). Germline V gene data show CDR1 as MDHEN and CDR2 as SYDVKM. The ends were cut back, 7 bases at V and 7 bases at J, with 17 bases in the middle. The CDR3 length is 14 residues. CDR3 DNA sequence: TGTGCCAGCATAAAGGGGGGGGCTGGGCAGCCCCAGCATTTT. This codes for CASIKGGAGQPQHF.

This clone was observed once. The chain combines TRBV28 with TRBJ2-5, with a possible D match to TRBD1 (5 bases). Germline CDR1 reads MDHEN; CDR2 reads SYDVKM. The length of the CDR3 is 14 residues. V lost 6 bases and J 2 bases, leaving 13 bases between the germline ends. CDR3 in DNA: TGTGCCAGCAGCCAACCTCAGGGACAAGAGACCCAGTACTTC. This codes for CASSQPQGQETQYF.

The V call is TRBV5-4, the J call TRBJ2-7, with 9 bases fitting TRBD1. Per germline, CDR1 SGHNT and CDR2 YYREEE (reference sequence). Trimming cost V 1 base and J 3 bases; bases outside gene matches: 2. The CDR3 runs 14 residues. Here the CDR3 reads CASSLRGQGYEQYF. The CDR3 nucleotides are TGTGCCAGCAGCTTGAGGGGACAGGGCTACGAGCAGTACTTC.

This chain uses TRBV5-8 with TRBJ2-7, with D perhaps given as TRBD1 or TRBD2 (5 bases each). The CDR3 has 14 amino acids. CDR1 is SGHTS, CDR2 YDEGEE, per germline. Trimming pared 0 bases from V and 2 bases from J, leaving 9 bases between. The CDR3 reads CASSLAGLTYEQYF. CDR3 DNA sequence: TGTGCCAGCAGCTTGGCGGGGCTTACCTACGAGCAGTACTTC.

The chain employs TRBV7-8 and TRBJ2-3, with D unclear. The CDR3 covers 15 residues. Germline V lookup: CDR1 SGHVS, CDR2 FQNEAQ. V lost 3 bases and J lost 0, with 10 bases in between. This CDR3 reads CASSFRLGSTDTQYF. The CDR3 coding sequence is TGTGCCAGCAGCTTTAGATTAGGCAGCACAGATACGCAGTATTTT.

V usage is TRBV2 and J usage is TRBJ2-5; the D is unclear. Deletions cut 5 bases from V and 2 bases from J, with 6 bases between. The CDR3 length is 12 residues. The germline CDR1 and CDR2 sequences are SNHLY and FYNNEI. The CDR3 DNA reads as TGTGCCAGCAGTTATATACAAGAGACCCAGTACTTC. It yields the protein CASSYIQETQYF. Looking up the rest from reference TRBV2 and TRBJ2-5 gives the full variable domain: EPEVTQTPSHQVTQMGQEVILRCVPISNHLYFYWYRQILGQKVEFLVSFYNNEISEKSEIFDDQFSVERPDGSNFTLKIRSTKLEDSAMYFCASSYIQETQYFGPGTRLLVL.

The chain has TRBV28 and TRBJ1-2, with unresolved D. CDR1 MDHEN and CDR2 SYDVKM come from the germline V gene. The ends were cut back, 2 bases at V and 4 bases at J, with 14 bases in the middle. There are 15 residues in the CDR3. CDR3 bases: TGTGCCAGCAGTTTAATGGATTTAGCAGGCTATGGCTACACCTTC. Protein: CASSLMDLAGYGYTF.

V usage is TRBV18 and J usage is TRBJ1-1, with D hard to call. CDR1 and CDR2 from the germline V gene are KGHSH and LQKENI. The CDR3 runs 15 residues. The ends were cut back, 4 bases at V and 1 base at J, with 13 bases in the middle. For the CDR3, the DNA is TGTGCCAGCTCACTTCTGGGAGGAGGGAACACTGAAGCTTTCTTT. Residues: CASSLLGGGNTEAFF.

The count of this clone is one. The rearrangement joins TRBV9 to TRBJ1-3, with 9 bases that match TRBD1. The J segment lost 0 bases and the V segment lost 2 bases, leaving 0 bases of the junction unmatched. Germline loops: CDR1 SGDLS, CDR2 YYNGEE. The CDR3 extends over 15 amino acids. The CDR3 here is CASSVDRGSGNTIYF. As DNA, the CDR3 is TGTGCCAGCAGCGTGGACAGGGGCTCTGGAAACACCATATATTTT.

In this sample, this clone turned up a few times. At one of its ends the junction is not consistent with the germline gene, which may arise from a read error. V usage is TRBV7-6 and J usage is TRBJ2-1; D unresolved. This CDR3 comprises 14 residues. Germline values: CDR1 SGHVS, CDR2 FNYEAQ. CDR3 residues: CASTLGSYLNEQFF. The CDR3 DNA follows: TGTGCCAGCACCTTAGGCTCTTATCTCAATGAGCAGTTCTTC.

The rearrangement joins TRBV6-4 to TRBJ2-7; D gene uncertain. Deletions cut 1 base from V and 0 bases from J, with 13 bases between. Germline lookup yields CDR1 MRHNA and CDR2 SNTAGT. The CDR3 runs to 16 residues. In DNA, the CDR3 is TGTGCCAGCAGTGACTTCTACCTTTCTGCCTCCTACGAGCAGTACTTC. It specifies CASSDFYLSASYEQYF.

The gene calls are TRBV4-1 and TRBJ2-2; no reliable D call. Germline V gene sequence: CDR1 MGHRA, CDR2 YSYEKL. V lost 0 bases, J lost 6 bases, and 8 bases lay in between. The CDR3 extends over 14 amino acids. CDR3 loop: CASSQDRLAGELFF. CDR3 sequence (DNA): TGCGCCAGCAGCCAAGACCGCTTAGCCGGGGAGCTGTTTTTT.

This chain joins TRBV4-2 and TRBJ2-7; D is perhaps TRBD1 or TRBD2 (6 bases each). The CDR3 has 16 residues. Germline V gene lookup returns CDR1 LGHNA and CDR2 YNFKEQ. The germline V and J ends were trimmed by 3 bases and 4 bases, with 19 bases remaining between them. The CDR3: CASSQRGAGTDYEQYF. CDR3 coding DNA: TGTGCCAGCAGCCAGAGGGGGGCAGGGACTGATTACGAGCAGTACTTC.

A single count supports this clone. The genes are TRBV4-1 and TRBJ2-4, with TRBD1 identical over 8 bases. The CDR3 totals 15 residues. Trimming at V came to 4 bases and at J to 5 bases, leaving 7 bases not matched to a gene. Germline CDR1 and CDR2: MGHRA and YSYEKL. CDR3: CASSRLPGQENIQYF. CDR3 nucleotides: TGCGCCAGCAGCCGCCTACCGGGACAGGAAAACATTCAGTACTTC.

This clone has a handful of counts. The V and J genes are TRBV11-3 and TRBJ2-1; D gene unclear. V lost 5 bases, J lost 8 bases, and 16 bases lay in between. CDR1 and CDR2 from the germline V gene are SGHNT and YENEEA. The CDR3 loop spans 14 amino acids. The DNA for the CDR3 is TGTGCCAGCAGCCCCGACGGCGGAGTGGATGAGCAGTTCTTC. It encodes CASSPDGGVDEQFF. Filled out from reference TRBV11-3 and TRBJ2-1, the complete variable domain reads EAGVVQSPRYKIIEKKQPVAFWCNPISGHNTLYWYLQNLGQGPELLIRYENEEAVDDSQLPKDRFSAERLKGVDSTLKIQPAELGDSAVYLCASSPDGGVDEQFFGPGTRLTVL.